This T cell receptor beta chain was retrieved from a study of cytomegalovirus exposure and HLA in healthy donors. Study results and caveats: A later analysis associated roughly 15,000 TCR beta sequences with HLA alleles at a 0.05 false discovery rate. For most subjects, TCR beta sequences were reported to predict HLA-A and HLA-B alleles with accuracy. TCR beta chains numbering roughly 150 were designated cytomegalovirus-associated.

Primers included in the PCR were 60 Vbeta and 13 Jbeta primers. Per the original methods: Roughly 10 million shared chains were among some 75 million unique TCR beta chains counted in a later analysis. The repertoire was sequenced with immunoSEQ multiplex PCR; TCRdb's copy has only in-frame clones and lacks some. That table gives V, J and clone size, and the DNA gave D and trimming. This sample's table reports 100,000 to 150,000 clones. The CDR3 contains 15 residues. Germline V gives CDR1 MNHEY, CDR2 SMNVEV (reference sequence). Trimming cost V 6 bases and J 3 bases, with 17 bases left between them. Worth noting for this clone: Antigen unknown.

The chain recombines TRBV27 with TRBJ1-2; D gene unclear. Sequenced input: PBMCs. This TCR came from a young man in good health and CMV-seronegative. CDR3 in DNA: TGTGCCAGCAGCGTGACGCGGCACCTTTACTATGGCTACACCTTC. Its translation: CASSVTRHLYYGYTF.